The 30 T cell receptor beta chains given below trace back to one sample, sequenced in a study of T cell changes during pregnancy in multiple sclerosis. Method: immunoSEQ multiplex PCR; TCRdb's copy keeps in-frame clones and lacks some. The table shows about 40,000 clones, with 93% occurring only once. Sequenced here: CD4+ T cells from peripheral blood mononuclear cells, sampled in the first trimester of pregnancy. Receptor source: a female donor with multiple sclerosis, enrolled in a pregnancy study.

The chain has TRBV5-3 and TRBJ1-4; 7 nucleotides line up with TRBD1. TRBV5-3 belongs to the ORF category, with a function that is uncertain. The CDR3 contains 16 residues. The J segment lost 0 bases and the V segment lost 5 bases, leaving 7 bases of the junction unmatched. Here the CDR3 reads CARRFGTDSTNEKLFF. In DNA, the CDR3 is TGTGCCAGAAGGTTTGGGACAGACTCAACTAATGAAAAACTGTTTTTT.

The chain is built from TRBV6-5 and TRBJ2-1, with 9 positions matching TRBD2. Trimming at V came to 7 bases and at J to 9 bases, leaving 13 bases not matched to a gene. Per germline, CDR1 MNHEY and CDR2 SVGAGI. The CDR3 length is 15 residues. Here the CDR3 reads CASTFRRTSDGEQFF. CDR3 sequence (DNA): TGTGCCAGCACCTTTCGACGGACTAGCGATGGTGAGCAGTTCTTC.

V gene TRBV7-3 combines with J gene TRBJ2-6, with no clear D. The V end was cut by 3 bases, the J end by 2 bases, with 8 bases between. Germline V gene sequence: CDR1 SGHTA, CDR2 FQGTGA. This CDR3 has 15 amino acids. CDR3 sequence (DNA): TGTGCCAGCAGCTTTATGACACCTGGGGCCAACGTCCTGACTTTC. This codes for CASSFMTPGANVLTF.

This rearrangement joins TRBV14 to TRBJ2-5; tentatively, D is TRBD2 (6 bases). The germline V and J ends were trimmed by 2 bases and 7 bases, with 11 bases remaining between them. Germline V gives CDR1 SGHDN, CDR2 FVKESK. CDR3 length: 13 amino acids. CDR3 DNA: TGTGCCAGCAGCCAACTACCCGGGGGGACCCAGTACTTC. It translates to CASSQLPGGTQYF. Together with reference TRBV14 and TRBJ2-5, the CDR3 gives the full variable domain: EAGVTQFPSHSVIEKGQTVTLRCDPISGHDNLYWYRRVMGKEIKFLLHFVKESKQDESGMPNNRFLAERTGGTYSTLKVQPAELEDSGVYFCASSQLPGGTQYFGPGTRLLVL.

The genes are TRBV9 and TRBJ2-2; possible D gene TRBD1, 5 bases. With 4 bases removed from V and 1 base from J, the gap between germline ends came to 8 bases. This CDR3 spans 14 amino acids. Germline values: CDR1 SGDLS, CDR2 YYNGEE. This CDR3 is CASSPQGNTGELFF. The CDR3 bases are TGTGCCAGCAGCCCTCAGGGGAACACCGGGGAGCTGTTTTTT.

This clone was found a few times. The CDR3 region is CASSRQGTGNQPQHF. CDR3 coding DNA: TGTGCCAGCAGCAGACAGGGTACGGGCAATCAGCCCCAGCATTTT. This chain uses TRBV28 with TRBJ1-5; TRBD1 matches at 7 bases. CDR3 size: 15 residues. The V gene's germline CDR1 is MDHEN and CDR2 SYDVKM. J was trimmed by 2 bases and V by 6 bases; bases with no gene match: 7.

V is TRBV2 and J is TRBJ2-1, with 9 bases matching TRBD2. The ends lost 7 bases at V and 3 bases at J; junction bases unmatched: 4. The CDR3 runs 14 residues. The germline V gene has CDR1 SNHLY and CDR2 FYNNEI. The CDR3 coding sequence is TGTGCCAGCAAAGCGGGGGGCGGCTACAATGAGCAGTTCTTC. This encodes CASKAGGGYNEQFF.

V gene TRBV7-7 combines with J gene TRBJ2-7; 7 bases map to TRBD1. The CDR3 consists of 14 residues. Per germline, CDR1 SSHAT and CDR2 FNYEAQ (reference sequence). Trimming took 5 bases from V and 4 from J; bases not matched to a gene: 8. Here the CDR3 DNA reads TGTGCCAGCAGCCCATGGGACAGACCGTACGAGCAGTACTTC. It codes for CASSPWDRPYEQYF.

The rearrangement joins TRBV18 to TRBJ1-1, with a weak D call TRBD1 (5 bases). Trimming left V 0 bases short and J 1 base short, with 9 bases between. Germline V gives CDR1 KGHSH, CDR2 LQKENI. This CDR3 is 15 amino acids long. CDR3 amino acids: CASSPPKGSNTEAFF. The CDR3 DNA reads TGTGCCAGCTCACCACCAAAGGGGTCGAACACTGAAGCTTTCTTT.

The chain couples TRBV27 to TRBJ2-1; TRBD2 agrees at 8 bases. There are 16 residues in the CDR3. V lost 3 bases and J lost 0; bases outside the gene matches: 4. The germline V gene has CDR1 MNHEY and CDR2 SMNVEV (reference sequence). CDR3 bases: TGTGCCAGCAGTTTTCGGGGGGGAAGCTCCTACAATGAGCAGTTCTTC. Translation: CASSFRGGSSYNEQFF.

The gene calls are TRBV9 and TRBJ2-1; D might be TRBD2 (6 bases). The CDR3 has 14 residues. Germline assignment: CDR1 SGDLS and CDR2 YYNGEE. With 0 bases removed from V and 10 bases from J, the gap between germline ends came to 14 bases. CDR3 in amino acids: CASSVGGVYWEQFF. In DNA form, the CDR3 reads TGTGCCAGCAGCGTAGGCGGGGTATACTGGGAGCAGTTCTTC.

The CDR3 is CASSLGLASNSYEQYF. The DNA for the CDR3 is TGCGCCAGCAGCTTGGGACTAGCAAGCAACTCCTACGAGCAGTACTTC. The V gene is TRBV5-1, the J gene TRBJ2-7, with 7 bases identical to TRBD2. With 0 bases clipped from V and 0 bases from J, the junction kept 6 bases outside the gene matches. Germline lookup yields CDR1 SGHRS and CDR2 YFSETQ. CDR3 length: 16 amino acids.

The rearrangement joins TRBV5-1 to TRBJ2-7; unclear D gene. V lost 0 bases and J lost 3, with 7 bases in between. Germline V gene data show CDR1 as SGHRS and CDR2 as YFSETQ. The CDR3 has 13 amino acids. CDR3 loop: CASSLARYYEQYF. CDR3 nucleotides: TGCGCCAGCAGCTTGGCTCGGTACTACGAGCAGTACTTC.

V is TRBV7-7 and J is TRBJ2-5; D is undetermined. This CDR3 is 15 amino acids long. The V gene's germline CDR1 is SSHAT and CDR2 FNYEAQ (reference sequence). V was pared by 1 base and J by 2 bases, with 11 bases between. CDR3: CASSLGTTDQETQYF. The CDR3 bases are TGTGCCAGCAGCTTAGGTACTACGGATCAAGAGACCCAGTACTTC.

This chain links TRBV28 with TRBJ1-2, with D possibly TRBD1 on 5 matching bases. V was pared by 2 bases and J by 7 bases, with 14 bases between. The CDR3 totals 14 residues. Looked up from germline, CDR1 is MDHEN and CDR2 is SYDVKM. The CDR3 DNA is TGTGCCAGCAGTTTACGGTTCTGGGGCGTTGGCTACACCTTC. It translates to CASSLRFWGVGYTF.

This chain links TRBV2 with TRBJ2-2, with unresolved D. Germline lookup yields CDR1 SNHLY and CDR2 FYNNEI. Deletions cut 4 bases from V and 4 bases from J, with 10 bases between. This CDR3 is built from 14 residues. For the CDR3, the DNA is TGTGCCAGCAGTGCGACTCAAACCACCGGGGAGCTGTTTTTT. This sequence encodes CASSATQTTGELFF.

The rearrangement links TRBV7-2 to TRBJ2-4, with 8 bases matching TRBD2. The V gene's germline CDR1 is SGHTA and CDR2 FQGNSA. After removal of 0 bases from V and 2 bases from J, the junction contained 6 bases not matched to a gene. The CDR3 spans 17 residues. CDR3 amino acids: CASSLALGLGPKNIQYF. The CDR3 DNA sequence: TGTGCCAGCAGCTTAGCGCTGGGACTAGGGCCCAAAAACATTCAGTACTTC.

This CDR3 is CASSLVAGGPFGTDTQYF. CDR3 bases: TGTGCCAGCAGCTTAGTAGCGGGAGGGCCTTTCGGCACAGATACGCAGTATTTT. The chain joins TRBV11-1 to TRBJ2-3; 11 nucleotides agree with TRBD2. Trimming cost V 1 base and J 1 base; bases outside gene matches: 7. This CDR3 comprises 18 residues. Germline V gives CDR1 SGHAT, CDR2 FQDESV (reference sequence).

The chain has TRBV11-2 and TRBJ1-3, with TRBD1 identical over 7 bases. This CDR3 is 15 amino acids long. Germline V CDR1 and CDR2: SGHAT, FQNNGV. The V gene end was trimmed by 4 bases and the J gene end by 4 bases; junction bases not matched to a gene: 7. The CDR3 region is CASSSQTGWGNTIYF. Written as DNA, the CDR3 is TGTGCCAGCAGCTCTCAGACAGGGTGGGGAAACACCATATATTTT.

The rearrangement links TRBV18 to TRBJ2-1; maybe TRBD1 (5 bases). The CDR3 length is 16 residues. Trimming cost V 5 bases and J 6 bases, with 20 bases left between them. CDR1 KGHSH and CDR2 LQKENI come from the germline V gene. The CDR3 loop is CASSILGQQRGNEQFF. CDR3 bases: TGTGCCAGCTCAATCTTAGGGCAGCAAAGGGGCAATGAGCAGTTCTTC. The full variable domain, its missing parts supplied by reference TRBV18 and TRBJ2-1, is NAGVMQNPRHLVRRRGQEARLRCSPMKGHSHVYWYRQLPEEGLKFMVYLQKENIIDESGMPKERFSAEFPKEGPSILRIQQVVRGDSAAYFCASSILGQQRGNEQFFGPGTRLTVL.

This chain connects TRBV25-1 to TRBJ2-1, with D perhaps TRBD2 (6 bases). The CDR3 is made up of 13 amino acids. CDR1 is MGHDK, CDR2 SYGVNS, per germline. The ends were cut back, 8 bases at V and 4 bases at J, with 12 bases in the middle. The CDR3 region is CASRGTSYNEQFF. Here the CDR3 DNA reads TGTGCCAGCCGGGGGACCTCTTACAATGAGCAGTTCTTC.

This chain's CDR3 is CASSDNRGDYGYTF. The CDR3 DNA follows: TGTGCCAGCAGTGATAACAGGGGGGACTATGGCTACACCTTC. J is TRBJ1-2 and V is TRBV6-1; TRBD1 matches 8 bases. From germline, CDR1 is MNHNS and CDR2 SASEGT. V shed 3 bases and J 3 bases; nucleotides not matched to a gene: 3. There are 14 residues in the CDR3.

V usage is TRBV6-1 and J usage is TRBJ2-7, with TRBD1 matching over 8 bases. With V trimmed by 1 base and J by 3 bases, 5 bases remained unmatched. The CDR3 spans 15 residues. The germline V gene encodes CDR1 MNHNS and CDR2 SASEGT. For the CDR3, the DNA is TGTGCCAGCAGTGAAGGGACAGGGCCTTACTACGAGCAGTACTTC. Its translation: CASSEGTGPYYEQYF.

This sequence joins TRBV6-6 and TRBJ2-6; no reliable D call. The V end was cut by 5 bases, the J end by 6 bases, with 11 bases between. This CDR3 region has 14 residues. The germline V gene has CDR1 MNHNY and CDR2 SVGAGI (reference sequence). In DNA form, the CDR3 reads TGTGCCAGCAGTGCAGGCGTAGAGGCCAACGTCCTGACTTTC. It translates to CASSAGVEANVLTF.

This chain uses TRBV6-5 with TRBJ1-5; TRBD1 matches 10 bases. J lost 6 bases, V lost 5 bases, and 4 bases had no gene match. This CDR3 has 14 residues. CDR1 is MNHEY and CDR2 is SVGAGI in the germline V gene. The CDR3 nucleotides are TGTGCCAGCAGTACGGACAGGGGGGTTCAGCCCCAGCATTTT. Protein product: CASSTDRGVQPQHF.

This rearrangement joins TRBV5-1 to TRBJ2-7; 8 nucleotides line up with TRBD1. The ends lost 4 bases at V and 3 bases at J; junction bases unmatched: 6. Germline loops: CDR1 SGHRS, CDR2 YFSETQ. The CDR3 extends over 14 amino acids. In DNA form, the CDR3 reads TGCGCCAGCAGCCCAGGACAGGGCTTCTACGAGCAGTACTTC. Translating it yields CASSPGQGFYEQYF.

This chain connects TRBV7-2 to TRBJ2-3; 7 bases fit TRBD2. The J segment lost 1 base and the V segment lost 1 base, leaving 8 bases of the junction unmatched. There are 17 residues in the CDR3. Germline CDR1 is SGHTA and CDR2 is FQGNSA. The CDR3 bases are TGTGCCAGCAGCTTAGGCTACGGGGGGAAGGGCACAGATACGCAGTATTTT. It specifies CASSLGYGGKGTDTQYF.

The V call is TRBV27, the J call TRBJ1-2; the match to TRBD1 covers 7 bases. V was clipped by 5 bases and J by 4 bases; unmatched bases: 4. The germline CDR1 and CDR2 sequences are MNHEY and SMNVEV (reference sequence). CDR3 size: 13 residues. In nucleotides, the CDR3 is TGTGCCAGCAGTCGACAGGGCGCCTATGGCTACACCTTC. Translating gives CASSRQGAYGYTF.

This clone was seen a few times. The chain uses TRBV30 and TRBJ1-5; D possibly corresponds to TRBD1 (6 bases). CDR1 is GTSNPN and CDR2 is SVGIG in the germline V gene (reference sequence). With 1 base removed from V and 0 bases from J, the gap between germline ends came to 10 bases. This CDR3 comprises 15 residues. CDR3 sequence (DNA): TGTGCCTGGAGTGCCCGGACAGTTAGCAATCAGCCCCAGCATTTT. Its protein is CAWSARTVSNQPQHF. The full variable domain, its missing parts supplied by reference TRBV30 and TRBJ1-5, is SQTIHQWPATLVQPVGSPLSLECTVEGTSNPNLYWYRQAAGRGLQLLFYSVGIGQISSEVPQNLSASRPQDRQFILSSKKLLLSDSGFYLCAWSARTVSNQPQHFGDGTRLSIL.

J is TRBJ1-5 and V is TRBV28, with 12 bases matching TRBD1. Germline loops: CDR1 MDHEN, CDR2 SYDVKM. The V gene end was trimmed by 5 bases and the J gene end by 5 bases; junction bases not matched to a gene: 7. This CDR3 spans 16 amino acids. CDR3 DNA: TGTGCCAGCAGTGCCGGGGACAGGGGGCCCCATCAGCCCCAGCATTTT. Encoded protein: CASSAGDRGPHQPQHF.